These 24 T cell receptor beta chains were sequenced from one sample in a study of blood T cells in healthy people across ages. Together with a sample-barcoded 5' primer, a J-beta primer mix was included in a second PCR lasting roughly 6 to 12 cycles. TCRdb redid the calling of the 5' RACE reads with MiXCR, one entry per CDR3 protein. Of approximately 830,000 distinct CDR3 sequences detected, approximately 67% appear once; the ten largest clones hold around a quarter. The sequenced sample consisted of blood. These receptors were collected from a man aged 25-45 years in good health.

Only one count was recorded for this clonotype. The CDR3 region is CASSLNAYSGANVLTF. CDR3 bases: TGTGCCAGCAGCTTAAACGCCTACTCTGGGGCCAACGTCCTGACTTTC. The rearrangement uses TRBV7-6 and TRBJ2-6; D is undetermined. The germline gives CDR1 SGHVS, CDR2 FNYEAQ. Trimming took off 2 bases at V and 0 bases at J, with 8 bases between the two ends. CDR3 size: 16 residues.

The genes are TRBV7-3 and TRBJ2-3, with 7 nucleotides matching TRBD2. Looked up from germline, CDR1 is SGHTA and CDR2 is FQGTGA. V shed 1 base and J 4 bases; nucleotides not matched to a gene: 8. This CDR3 is built from 16 residues. The CDR3 sequence is CASSLNLAAGADTQYF. The CDR3 DNA reads TGTGCCAGCAGCTTAAACTTGGCGGCGGGGGCAGATACGCAGTATTTT.

This clonotype came up a few times. The chain is built from TRBV20-1 and TRBJ2-1; 7 positions match TRBD2. The trim removed 5 bases at V and 6 bases at J, leaving 16 bases unmatched. This CDR3 has 16 residues. Germline CDR1 is DFQATT and CDR2 is SNEGSKA (reference sequence). The CDR3 nucleotides are TGCAGTGCTGTATTGGTAGCGGGTCGGGTCGGCAATGAGCAGTTCTTC. Translated, it gives CSAVLVAGRVGNEQFF.

V usage is TRBV6-6 and J usage is TRBJ2-5, with a weak D call TRBD2 (5 bases). The V gene's germline CDR1 is MNHNY and CDR2 SVGAGI (reference sequence). V lost 5 bases and J 5 bases, leaving 12 bases between the germline ends. This CDR3 is 13 amino acids long. CDR3 DNA sequence: TGTGCCAGCAGTGGAGGCCTAGGGGAGACCCAGTACTTC. Residues: CASSGGLGETQYF.

The chain has TRBV5-6 and TRBJ2-7; the match to TRBD1 covers 7 bases. The CDR3 contains 15 residues. The ends lost 4 bases at V and 0 bases at J; junction bases unmatched: 7. The germline gives CDR1 SGHDT, CDR2 YYEEEE. The CDR3 is CASSRGQSFSYEQYF. Here the CDR3 DNA reads TGTGCCAGCAGCAGGGGACAGAGCTTCTCCTACGAGCAGTACTTC.

V and J are TRBV27 and TRBJ1-5; D unclear. The CDR3 extends over 13 amino acids. From germline, CDR1 is MNHEY and CDR2 SMNVEV (reference sequence). V lost 6 bases and J lost 9, with 15 bases in between. CDR3 DNA sequence: TGTGCCAGCAGCCCCAGCAGGAGTAGGCCCCAGCATTTT. Amino acids: CASSPSRSRPQHF.

The chain uses TRBV20-1 and TRBJ1-5; D is ambiguous. Trimming shortened V by 6 bases and J by 8 bases, and 17 bases separated the two germline ends. This CDR3 region has 13 residues. Germline-derived CDR1 and CDR2 are DFQATT and SNEGSKA (reference sequence). CDR3 coding DNA: TGCAGTGCCATCCGGGAGCACCCCAAGCCCCAGCATTTT. Translation gives CSAIREHPKPQHF.

This chain uses TRBV7-2 with TRBJ2-2; 14 positions match TRBD2. Trimming cost V 3 bases and J 7 bases; bases outside gene matches: 7. Per the germline V gene, CDR1 is SGHTA and CDR2 is FQGNSA. CDR3 length: 17 amino acids. The CDR3 is CASSFRLAGGPGGELFF. DNA of the CDR3: TGTGCCAGCAGCTTTAGACTAGCGGGGGGGCCTGGCGGGGAGCTGTTTTTT.

The V gene is TRBV7-2, the J gene TRBJ2-6; D unclear. Germline V lookup: CDR1 SGHTA, CDR2 FQGNSA. This CDR3 is built from 18 residues. V shed 0 bases and J shed 0 bases, with 12 bases lying between them. The chain's CDR3 is CASSLAAESSSGANVLTF. CDR3 DNA: TGTGCCAGCAGCTTAGCCGCCGAATCTTCCTCTGGGGCCAACGTCCTGACTTTC.

This clonotype was seen a handful of times. The V gene is TRBV25-1, the J gene TRBJ2-1, with 7 bases that match TRBD2. The CDR3 sequence is 14 residues long. V trimming: 6 bases; J trimming: 8 bases; junction bases outside the gene matches: 10. Germline V gene sequence: CDR1 MGHDK, CDR2 SYGVNS. CDR3 nucleotide sequence: TGTGCCAGCAGCGGGAGGACGTGGGACGATGAGCAGTTCTTC. Encoded protein: CASSGRTWDDEQFF.

This chain links TRBV5-1 with TRBJ2-3; 8 nucleotides align to TRBD1. Germline V gene sequence: CDR1 SGHRS, CDR2 YFSETQ. V trimming: 4 bases; J trimming: 2 bases; junction bases outside the gene matches: 6. The CDR3 is 15 amino acids. CDR3 in amino acids: CASSRGQEYTDTQYF. The CDR3 DNA follows: TGCGCCAGCAGCCGGGGACAGGAATACACAGATACGCAGTATTTT. Based on the CDR3 plus reference TRBV5-1 and TRBJ2-3, the full variable domain is KAGVTQTPRYLIKTRGQQVTLSCSPISGHRSVSWYQQTPGQGLQFLFEYFSETQRNKGNFPGRFSGRQFSNSRSEMNVSTLELGDSALYLCASSRGQEYTDTQYFGPGTRLTVL.

This sequence joins TRBV6-5 and TRBJ2-1; D ambiguous. CDR1 is MNHEY and CDR2 is SVGAGI in the germline V gene. The CDR3 is 13 amino acids. V was shortened by 2 bases and J by 9 bases, with 11 bases between the two germline ends. The CDR3 DNA reads as TGTGCCAGCAGTTACCGTGGCTTTGGTGAGCAGTTCTTC. It translates to CASSYRGFGEQFF.

V and J are TRBV27 and TRBJ2-5; 16 bases align to TRBD2. The CDR3 length is 17 residues. Germline CDR1 MNHEY, CDR2 SMNVEV (reference sequence). The V and J ends lost 5 bases and 11 bases, in that order; junction bases with no gene match: 14. The CDR3 coding sequence is TGTGCCAGCAGTACTACGGGACTAGCGGGAGGGTGGGGTGAGCAGTACTTC. Its protein is CASSTTGLAGGWGEQYF.

This clonotype was observed a handful of times. The genes are TRBV9 and TRBJ2-5; the match to TRBD1 covers 9 bases. Germline V gene lookup returns CDR1 SGDLS and CDR2 YYNGEE. This CDR3 has 18 amino acids. J was trimmed by 3 bases and V by 0 bases; bases with no gene match: 12. The CDR3 DNA follows: TGTGCCAGCAGCGTAGGGATGAGTCCCGGGACAGGGAAAGAGACCCAGTACTTC. The encoded protein is CASSVGMSPGTGKETQYF.

The chain carries TRBV20-1 and TRBJ2-5; 8 bases align to TRBD2. The trim removed 3 bases at V and 5 bases at J, leaving 8 bases unmatched. Germline CDR1 reads DFQATT; CDR2 reads SNEGSKA (reference sequence). The CDR3 totals 14 residues. CDR3 coding DNA: TGCAGTGCTAGGGGAGCGGGGGTAGGGGAGACCCAGTACTTC. Translating gives CSARGAGVGETQYF.

The rearrangement links TRBV24-1 to TRBJ2-5; D not certain. CDR3 length: 14 residues. CDR1 KGHDR and CDR2 SFDVKD come from the germline V gene. The V and J ends lost 0 bases and 4 bases respectively, with 8 bases between them. As DNA, the CDR3 is TGTGCCACCAGTGATTTGTCGTCGGGAGAGACCCAGTACTTC. Protein product: CATSDLSSGETQYF.

The chain is built from TRBV29-1 and TRBJ2-7; tentative D call: TRBD2 (7 bases). CDR1 and CDR2 (germline): SQVTM, ANQGSEA. This CDR3 has 14 residues. Trimming pared 4 bases from V and 6 bases from J, leaving 19 bases between. The CDR3 DNA follows: TGCAGCGTTGCCCTTAGACGGGGGGCTCTCGAGCAGTACTTC. As protein: CSVALRRGALEQYF.

The J gene is TRBJ2-1, the V gene TRBV20-1; TRBD2 agrees at 9 bases. The CDR3 loop spans 17 amino acids. From germline, CDR1 is DFQATT and CDR2 SNEGSKA (reference sequence). V lost 1 base, J lost 0 bases, and 7 bases stayed unmatched. The CDR3 reads CSARVIAGVFSYNEQFF. Written as DNA, the CDR3 is TGCAGTGCTAGAGTAATAGCGGGGGTTTTCTCCTACAATGAGCAGTTCTTC.

In the case of this clonotype: At one boundary the junction diverges from the germline segment, which might be a read error. The chain is built from TRBV7-7 and TRBJ2-5; no definite D call. Germline V gene lookup returns CDR1 SSHAT and CDR2 FNYEAQ (reference sequence). This CDR3 spans 13 amino acids. CDR3 nucleotides: TGTGCTAGCAGCCCCTCAGTCGTGGAGACCCAGTACTTC. Amino acids: CASSPSVVETQYF.

This clonotype was seen a single time. An end of the junction differs from the germline gene, which may be a read error. J is TRBJ2-1 and V is TRBV5-6; TRBD2 is a possible D gene (6 bases). The CDR3 contains 15 residues. Germline loops: CDR1 SGHDT, CDR2 YYEEEE. CDR3 protein: CDSSLAAGSRNEQFF. CDR3 coding DNA: TGTGACAGCAGCTTGGCCGCCGGGAGCAGGAATGAGCAGTTCTTC.

The chain uses TRBV7-8 and TRBJ2-3; 11 bases are shared with TRBD2. From germline, CDR1 is SGHVS and CDR2 FQNEAQ. Trimming removed 6 bases from V and 4 bases from J; junction bases left unmatched: 15. CDR3 length: 18 residues. CDR3 loop: CASSLLAGGHAPADTQYF. The CDR3 nucleotides are TGTGCCAGCAGTCTCTTAGCGGGGGGGCATGCGCCCGCAGATACGCAGTATTTT. The entire variable domain, with the rest obtained from reference TRBV7-8 and TRBJ2-3, is as follows: GAGVSQSPRYKVAKRGQDVALRCDPISGHVSLFWYQQALGQGPEFLTYFQNEAQLDKSGLPSDRFFAERPEGSVSTLKIQRTQQEDSAVYLCASSLLAGGHAPADTQYFGPGTRLTVL.

In its sample, this clonotype was seen once. A read error may produce the germline difference seen at one junction end. This chain connects TRBV5-4 to TRBJ2-4; 7 nucleotides line up with TRBD2. There are 15 residues in the CDR3. CDR1 is SGHNT, CDR2 YYREEE, per germline (reference sequence). CDR3 DNA: TGTGCCAGCAGCTTGTCCGGGAGGCCCAAAACCATTCAGTACTTC. Residues: CASSLSGRPKTIQYF.

This clonotype was found a few times. V gene TRBV5-1 combines with J gene TRBJ2-1, with TRBD2 as a possible D gene (6 bases). The CDR3 loop spans 14 amino acids. The ends were cut back, 4 bases at V and 9 bases at J, with 17 bases in the middle. Germline V CDR1 and CDR2: SGHRS, YFSETQ. CDR3: CASSPNTSPAEQFF. The CDR3 nucleotides are TGCGCCAGCAGCCCCAACACTAGCCCCGCTGAGCAGTTCTTC.

The rearrangement uses TRBV7-9 and TRBJ2-5; D might be TRBD2 (7 bases). The germline V gene encodes CDR1 SEHNR and CDR2 FQNEAQ (reference sequence). V shed 2 bases and J shed 2 bases, with 18 bases lying between them. This CDR3 contains 17 residues. CDR3 sequence (DNA): TGTGCCAGCAGCTTACGGCTGAGCGGGACATATCAAGAGACCCAGTACTTC. Translation gives CASSLRLSGTYQETQYF. The full variable domain, with the rest looked up from reference TRBV7-9 and TRBJ2-5, is DTGVSQNPRHKITKRGQNVTFRCDPISEHNRLYWYRQTLGQGPEFLTYFQNEAQLEKSRLLSDRFSAERPKGSFSTLEIQRTEQGDSAMYLCASSLRLSGTYQETQYFGPGTRLLVL.